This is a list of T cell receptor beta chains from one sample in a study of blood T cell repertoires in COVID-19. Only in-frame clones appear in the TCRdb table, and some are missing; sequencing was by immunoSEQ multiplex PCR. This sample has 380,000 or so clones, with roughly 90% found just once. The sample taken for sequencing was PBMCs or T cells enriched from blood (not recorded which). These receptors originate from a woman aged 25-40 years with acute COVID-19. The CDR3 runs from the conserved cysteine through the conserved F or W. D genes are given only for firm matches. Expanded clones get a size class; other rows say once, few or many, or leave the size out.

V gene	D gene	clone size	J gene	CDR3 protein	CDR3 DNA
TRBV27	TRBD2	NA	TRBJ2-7	CASSLSSGVGAYEQYF	TGTGCCAGCAGTTTATCTAGCGGGGTTGGAGCCTACGAGCAGTACTTC
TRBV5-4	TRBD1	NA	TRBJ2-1	CASSSLTGHEQFF	TGTGCCAGCAGTTCCTTGACAGGGCATGAGCAGTTCTTC
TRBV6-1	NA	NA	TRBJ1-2	CASSEAYPVGAGGYTF	TGTGCCAGCAGTGAAGCATATCCCGTGGGAGCGGGGGGCTACACCTTC
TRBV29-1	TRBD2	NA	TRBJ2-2	CSVARLAGGPGTGELFF	TGCAGCGTTGCGAGACTAGCGGGGGGGCCGGGAACCGGGGAGCTGTTTTTT
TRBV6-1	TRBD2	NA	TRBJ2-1	CASSDTHTSGGRNEQFF	TGTGCCAGCAGTGACACCCATACTAGCGGGGGTAGGAATGAGCAGTTCTTC
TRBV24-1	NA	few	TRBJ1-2	CATSDSLRTAFYGYTF	TGTGCCACCAGTGATTCCCTTCGGACAGCCTTCTATGGCTACACCTTC
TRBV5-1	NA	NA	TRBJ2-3	CASSWGLATDTQYF	TGCGCCAGCAGCTGGGGTCTAGCAACAGATACGCAGTATTTT
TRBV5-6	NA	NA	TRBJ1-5	CASSSGASNQPQHF	TGTGCCAGCAGCTCCGGAGCCAGCAATCAGCCCCAGCATTTT
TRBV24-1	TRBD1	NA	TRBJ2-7	CATSDSRGRKQYF	TGTGCCACCAGTGATAGCAGGGGGAGAAAGCAGTACTTC
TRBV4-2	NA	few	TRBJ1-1	CASSQESGHTAAFF	TGTGCCAGCAGCCAAGAGTCAGGGCATACGGCAGCTTTCTTT
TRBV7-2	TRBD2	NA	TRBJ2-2	CASSLDGGGAVMIGELFF	TGTGCCAGCAGCTTAGATGGCGGGGGGGCGGTTATGATCGGGGAGCTGTTTTTT
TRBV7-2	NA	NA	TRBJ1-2	CASSPSGKGGNYGYTF	TGTGCCAGCAGCCCCAGCGGGAAGGGAGGGAACTATGGCTACACCTTC
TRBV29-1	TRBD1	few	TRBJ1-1	CSARQGSHTEAFF	TGCAGCGCCCGACAGGGAAGTCACACTGAAGCTTTCTTT
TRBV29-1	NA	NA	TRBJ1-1	CSGSGQMNTEAFF	TGCAGCGGTTCCGGACAGATGAACACTGAAGCTTTCTTT
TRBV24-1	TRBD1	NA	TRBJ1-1	CATSDGTGRDTEAFF	TGTGCCACCAGTGACGGGACAGGGAGGGACACTGAAGCTTTCTTT
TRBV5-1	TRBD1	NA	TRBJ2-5	CASSLEDRAQETQYF	TGCGCCAGCAGCTTGGAGGACAGGGCCCAAGAGACCCAGTACTTC
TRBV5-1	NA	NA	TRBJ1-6	CASSLTDGRNSPLHF	TGCGCCAGCAGCCTGACGGACGGGAGAAATTCACCCCTCCACTTT
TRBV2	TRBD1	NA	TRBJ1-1	CASSEGRGRTEAFF	TGTGCCAGCAGTGAAGGTAGGGGGCGGACTGAAGCTTTCTTT
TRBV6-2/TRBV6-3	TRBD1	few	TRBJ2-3	CASSYRDRSTDTQYF	TGTGCCAGCAGTTATAGGGACAGAAGCACAGATACGCAGTATTTT
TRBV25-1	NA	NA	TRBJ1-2	CASSEFGGGFNTF	TGTGCCAGCAGTGAATTCGGAGGCGGCTTCAACACCTTC
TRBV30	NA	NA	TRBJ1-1	CAWSVSRVTEAFF	TGTGCCTGGAGTGTTTCGAGGGTAACTGAAGCTTTCTTT
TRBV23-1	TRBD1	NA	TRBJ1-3	CASSQSPTQGRPGNTIYF	TGCGCCAGCAGTCAATCGCCCACACAGGGGCGACCTGGAAACACCATATATTTT
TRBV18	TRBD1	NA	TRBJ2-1	CASSPRDRVYNEQFF	TGTGCCAGCTCACCCCGGGACAGGGTGTACAATGAGCAGTTCTTC
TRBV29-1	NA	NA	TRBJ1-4	CSVEYGSEKLFF	TGCAGCGTTGAATACGGGTCCGAAAAACTGTTTTTT
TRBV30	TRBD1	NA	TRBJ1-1	CAWRGLWAGGKAAFF	TGTGCCTGGAGGGGCCTATGGGCAGGGGGCAAAGCAGCTTTCTTT
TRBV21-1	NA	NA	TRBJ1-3	CASSKGSHRGGTGNTIYF	TGTGCCAGCAGCAAAGGGAGTCACCGGGGAGGAACAGGAAACACCATATATTTT
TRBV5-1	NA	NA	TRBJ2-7	CASSLPSSGDGGYEQYF	TGCGCCAGCAGCCTGCCGTCGTCAGGGGACGGCGGCTACGAGCAGTACTTC
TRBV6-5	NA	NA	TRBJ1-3	CASSYSQQSSGNTIYF	TGTGCCAGCAGTTACTCCCAACAGTCGTCTGGAAACACCATATATTTT
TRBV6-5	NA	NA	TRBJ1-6	CASSPSGEGNSPLHF	TGTGCCAGCAGCCCCTCGGGGGAAGGCAATTCACCCCTCCACTTT
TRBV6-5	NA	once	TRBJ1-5	CASRAGINQPQHF	TGTGCCAGCAGAGCAGGGATCAATCAGCCCCAGCATTTT
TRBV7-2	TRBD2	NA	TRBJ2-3	CASSSRTSGGQGDTQYF	TGTGCCAGCAGCTCCCGGACTAGCGGGGGGCAAGGAGATACGCAGTATTTT
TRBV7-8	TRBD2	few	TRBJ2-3	CASTLVAGADTQYF	TGTGCCAGCACCTTAGTCGCGGGGGCAGATACGCAGTATTTT
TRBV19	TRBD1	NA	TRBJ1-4	CASRETGLNEKLFF	TGTGCCAGTAGAGAGACAGGGTTAAATGAAAAACTGTTTTTT
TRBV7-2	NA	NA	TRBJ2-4	CASSLVPRGIQYF	TGTGCCAGCAGCTTAGTACCCCGCGGCATTCAGTACTTC
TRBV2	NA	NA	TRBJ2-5	CASSYLLAYQETQYF	TGTGCCAGCAGTTATTTGTTAGCTTACCAAGAGACCCAGTACTTC
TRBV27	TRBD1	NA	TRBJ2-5	CASSLGTGRRETQYF	TGTGCCAGCAGTTTAGGGACAGGGCGACGCGAGACCCAGTACTTC
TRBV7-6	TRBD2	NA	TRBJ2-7	CASSSGTSASSYEQYF	TGTGCCAGCAGCTCCGGGACTAGCGCCTCCTCCTACGAGCAGTACTTT
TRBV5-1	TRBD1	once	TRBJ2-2	CASSQGPTPTGELFF	TGCGCCAGTTCACAGGGGCCTACTCCCACCGGGGAGCTGTTTTTT
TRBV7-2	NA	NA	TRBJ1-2	CASSLGSQGEGYTF	TGTGCCAGCAGCTTAGGTTCTCAGGGTGAGGGCTACACCTTC
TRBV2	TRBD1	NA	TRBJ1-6	CASTEDRETPLHF	TGTGCCAGCACGGAGGACAGGGAGACACCCCTCCACTTT
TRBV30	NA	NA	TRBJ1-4	CAWERNLNEKLFF	TGTGCCTGGGAGCGGAATCTGAATGAAAAACTGTTTTTT
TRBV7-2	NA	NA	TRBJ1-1	CASSLEGVGTEAFF	TGTGCCAGCAGCTTAGAAGGGGTAGGAACTGAAGCTTTCTTT
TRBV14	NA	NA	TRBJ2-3	CASSQHTDTQYF	TGTGCCAGCAGCCAACACACAGATACGCAGTATTTT
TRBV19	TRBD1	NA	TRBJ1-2	CASSRDRRYGYTF	TGTGCCAGTAGTCGGGACAGACGCTATGGCTACACCTTC
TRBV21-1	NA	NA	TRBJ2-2	CASSRAGTGVHTGELFF	TGTGCCAGCAGCAGAGCCGGGACAGGGGTTCACACCGGGGAGCTGTTTTTT
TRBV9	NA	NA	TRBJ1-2	CASSPNRVGYTF	TGTGCCAGCAGCCCAAACAGGGTGGGCTACACCTTC
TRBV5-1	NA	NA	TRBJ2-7	CASSLAAGSSYEQYF	TGCGCCAGCAGCTTGGCGGCAGGGTCCTCCTACGAGCAGTACTTC
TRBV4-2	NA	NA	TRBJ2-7	CASSQALASYEQYF	TGTGCCAGCAGCCAAGCGCTAGCTTCCTACGAGCAGTACTTC
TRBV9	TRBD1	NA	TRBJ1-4	CASSGGGQGYEKLFF	TGTGCCAGCAGCGGAGGGGGACAGGGCTATGAAAAACTGTTTTTT
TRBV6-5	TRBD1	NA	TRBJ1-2	CASRGQGINGGYTF	TGTGCCAGCAGGGGACAGGGAATAAATGGTGGCTACACCTTC
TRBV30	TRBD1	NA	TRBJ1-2	CAWTPFGTGVGYTF	TGTGCCTGGACCCCGTTTGGGACAGGGGTTGGCTACACCTTC
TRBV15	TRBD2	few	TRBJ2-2	CAIGTGLAGGLAAGELFF	TGTGCCATCGGAACGGGACTAGCGGGGGGCCTGGCTGCCGGGGAGCTGTTTTTT
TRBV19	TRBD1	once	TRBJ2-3	CASRMTGADTQYF	TGTGCCAGTAGGATGACAGGGGCAGATACGCAGTATTTT
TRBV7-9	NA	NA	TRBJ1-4	CASSLDRINEKLFF	TGTGCCAGCAGCTTAGACAGGATAAATGAAAAACTGTTTTTT
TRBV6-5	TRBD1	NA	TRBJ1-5	CASRETGSQPQHF	TGTGCCAGCAGGGAGACAGGGAGCCAGCCCCAGCATTTT
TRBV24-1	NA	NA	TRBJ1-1	CATSRGTNTEAFF	TGTGCCACCAGCAGGGGCACGAACACTGAAGCTTTCTTT